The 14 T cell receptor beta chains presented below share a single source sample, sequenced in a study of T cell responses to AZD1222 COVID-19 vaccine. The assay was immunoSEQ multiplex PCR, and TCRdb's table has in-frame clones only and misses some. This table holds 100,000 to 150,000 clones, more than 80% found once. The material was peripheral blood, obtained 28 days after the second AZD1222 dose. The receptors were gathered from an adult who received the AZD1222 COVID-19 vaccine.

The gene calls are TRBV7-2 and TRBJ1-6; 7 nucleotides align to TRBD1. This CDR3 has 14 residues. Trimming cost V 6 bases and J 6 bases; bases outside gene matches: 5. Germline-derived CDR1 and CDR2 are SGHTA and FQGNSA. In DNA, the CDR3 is TGTGCCAGCAGAGAGGGGACAGTTAATTCACCCCTCCACTTT. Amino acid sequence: CASREGTVNSPLHF.

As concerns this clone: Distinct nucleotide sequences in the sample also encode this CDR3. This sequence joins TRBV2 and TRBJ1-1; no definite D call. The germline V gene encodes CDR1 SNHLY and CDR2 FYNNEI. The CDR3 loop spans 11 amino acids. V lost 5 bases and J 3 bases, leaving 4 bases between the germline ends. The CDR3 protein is CASSLYTEAFF. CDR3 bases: TGTGCCAGCAGTCTCTACACTGAAGCTTTCTTT.

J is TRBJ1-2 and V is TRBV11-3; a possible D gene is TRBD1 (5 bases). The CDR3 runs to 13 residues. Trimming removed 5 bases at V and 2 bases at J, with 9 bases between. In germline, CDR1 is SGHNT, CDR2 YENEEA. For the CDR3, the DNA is TGTGCCAGCAGCCTGACAGCAAACTATGGCTACACCTTC. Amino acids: CASSLTANYGYTF.

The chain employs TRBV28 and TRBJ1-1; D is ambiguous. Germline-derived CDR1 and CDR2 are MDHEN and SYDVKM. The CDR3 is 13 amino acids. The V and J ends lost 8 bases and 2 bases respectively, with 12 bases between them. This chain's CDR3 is CASLYRVNTEAFF. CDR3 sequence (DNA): TGTGCCAGCCTTTATAGAGTTAACACTGAAGCTTTCTTT.

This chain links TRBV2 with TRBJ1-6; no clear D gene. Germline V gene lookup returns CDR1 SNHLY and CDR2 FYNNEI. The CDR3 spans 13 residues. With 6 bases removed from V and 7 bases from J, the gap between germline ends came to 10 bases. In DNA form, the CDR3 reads TGTGCCAGCAGAGCCGGGTTCAATTCACCCCTCCACTTT. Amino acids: CASRAGFNSPLHF.

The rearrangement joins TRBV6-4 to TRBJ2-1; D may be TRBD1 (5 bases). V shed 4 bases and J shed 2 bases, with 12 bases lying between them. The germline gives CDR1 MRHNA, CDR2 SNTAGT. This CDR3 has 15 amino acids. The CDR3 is CASSVRQGTYNEQFF. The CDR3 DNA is TGTGCCAGCAGTGTCCGGCAGGGAACCTACAATGAGCAGTTCTTC.

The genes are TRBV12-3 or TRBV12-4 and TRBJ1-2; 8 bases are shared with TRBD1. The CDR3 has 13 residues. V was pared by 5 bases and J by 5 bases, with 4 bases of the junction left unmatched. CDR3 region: CASSAGQGYGYTF. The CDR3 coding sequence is TGTGCCAGCAGTGCAGGACAGGGTTATGGCTACACCTTC.

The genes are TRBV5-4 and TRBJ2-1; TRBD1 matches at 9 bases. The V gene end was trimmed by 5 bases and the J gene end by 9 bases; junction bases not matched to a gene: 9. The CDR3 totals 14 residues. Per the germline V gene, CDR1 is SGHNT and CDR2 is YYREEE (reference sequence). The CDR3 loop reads CASREQGAISEQFF. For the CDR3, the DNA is TGTGCCAGCAGGGAACAGGGGGCGATAAGTGAGCAGTTCTTC. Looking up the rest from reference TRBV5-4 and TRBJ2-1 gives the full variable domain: ETGVTQSPTHLIKTRGQQVTLRCSSQSGHNTVSWYQQALGQGPQFIFQYYREEENGRGNFPPRFSGLQFPNYSSELNVNALELDDSALYLCASREQGAISEQFFGPGTRLTVL.

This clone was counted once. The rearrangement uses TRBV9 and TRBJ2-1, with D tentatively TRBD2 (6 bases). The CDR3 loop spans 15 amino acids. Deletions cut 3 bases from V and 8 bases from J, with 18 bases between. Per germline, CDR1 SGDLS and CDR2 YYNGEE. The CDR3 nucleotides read TGTGCCAGCAGCGGAGGGACTCCCTTAGGGGATGAGCAGTTCTTC. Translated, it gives CASSGGTPLGDEQFF.

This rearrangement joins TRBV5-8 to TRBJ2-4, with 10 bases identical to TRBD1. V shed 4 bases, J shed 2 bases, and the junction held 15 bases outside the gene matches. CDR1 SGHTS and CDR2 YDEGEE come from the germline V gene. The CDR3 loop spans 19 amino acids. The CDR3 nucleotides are TGTGCCAGCAGCCCCACCCCCGACAGGGGGCGGTTGTCCAAAAACATTCAGTACTTC. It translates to CASSPTPDRGRLSKNIQYF.

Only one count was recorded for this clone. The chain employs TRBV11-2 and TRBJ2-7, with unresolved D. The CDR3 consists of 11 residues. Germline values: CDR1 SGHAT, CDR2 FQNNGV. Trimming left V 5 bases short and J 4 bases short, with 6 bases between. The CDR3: CASSPHYEQYF. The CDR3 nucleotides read TGTGCCAGCAGCCCACATTACGAGCAGTACTTC.

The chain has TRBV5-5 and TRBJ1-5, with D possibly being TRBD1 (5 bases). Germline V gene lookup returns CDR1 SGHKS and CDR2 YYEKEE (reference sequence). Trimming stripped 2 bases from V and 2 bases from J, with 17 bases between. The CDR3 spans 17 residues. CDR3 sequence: CASSFTRLGGGNQPQHF. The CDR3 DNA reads TGTGCCAGCAGCTTCACCAGGCTCGGGGGGGGCAATCAGCCCCAGCATTTT.

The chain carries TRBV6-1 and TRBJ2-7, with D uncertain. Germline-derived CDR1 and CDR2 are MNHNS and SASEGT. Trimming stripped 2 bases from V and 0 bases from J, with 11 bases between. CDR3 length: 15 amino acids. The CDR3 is CASSERPVHSYEQYF. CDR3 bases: TGTGCCAGCAGTGAAAGGCCAGTTCACTCCTACGAGCAGTACTTC.

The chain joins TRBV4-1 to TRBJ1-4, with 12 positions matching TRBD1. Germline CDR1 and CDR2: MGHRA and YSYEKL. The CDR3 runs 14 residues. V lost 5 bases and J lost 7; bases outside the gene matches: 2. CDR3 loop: CASSRGQGAEKLFF. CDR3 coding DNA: TGCGCCAGCAGCAGGGGACAGGGGGCTGAAAAACTGTTTTTT.